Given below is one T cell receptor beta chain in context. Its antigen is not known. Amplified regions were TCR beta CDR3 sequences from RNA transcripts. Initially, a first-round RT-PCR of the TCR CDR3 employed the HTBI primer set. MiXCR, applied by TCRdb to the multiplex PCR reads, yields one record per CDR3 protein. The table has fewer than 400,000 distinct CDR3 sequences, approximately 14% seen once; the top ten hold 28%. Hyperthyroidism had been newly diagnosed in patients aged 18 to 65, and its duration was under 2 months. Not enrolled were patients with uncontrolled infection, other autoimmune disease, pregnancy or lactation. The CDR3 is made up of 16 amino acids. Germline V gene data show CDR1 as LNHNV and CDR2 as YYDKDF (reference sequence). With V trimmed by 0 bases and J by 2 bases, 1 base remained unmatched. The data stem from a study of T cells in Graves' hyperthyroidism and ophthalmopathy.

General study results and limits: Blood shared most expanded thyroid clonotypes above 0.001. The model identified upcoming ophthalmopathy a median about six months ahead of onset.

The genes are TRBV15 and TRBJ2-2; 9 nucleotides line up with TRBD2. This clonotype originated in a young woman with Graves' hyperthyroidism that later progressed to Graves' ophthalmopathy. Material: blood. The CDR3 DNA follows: TGTGCCACCAGCAGAGATAGCGGGAGAAACACCGGGGAGCTGTTTTTT. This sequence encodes CATSRDSGRNTGELFF.